This T cell receptor (beta chain) derives from a study of blood T cell repertoires in COVID-19. Looking at the study overall: Sites in the United States, Italy and Spain provided acute and convalescent COVID-19 samples. PBMCs, B-cell-depleted T cells, or T cells provided the cDNA or gDNA that made up the material.

In the original workflow: For nucleated cells, counts were estimated from reference gene primer amplification. The method was immunoSEQ multiplex PCR; TCRdb's version includes in-frame clones alone and lacks a portion of them. V and J calls and clone size follow that table, whereas D and trimming were derived from the DNA. Of about 170,000 clones listed, 80% to 90% are singletons. The germline V gene has CDR1 ENHRY and CDR2 SYGVKD. The CDR3 has 12 amino acids. Trimming removed 2 bases at V and 7 bases at J, with 6 bases between. The genes are TRBV10-3 and TRBJ2-1, with D uncertain. This TCR was sampled from a man between 40 and 49 years old who had recovered from COVID-19. The sample was peripheral blood. The DNA for the CDR3 is TGTGCCATCAGTGAGGCCCTAAATGAGCAGTTCTTC. Residues: CAISEALNEQFF.